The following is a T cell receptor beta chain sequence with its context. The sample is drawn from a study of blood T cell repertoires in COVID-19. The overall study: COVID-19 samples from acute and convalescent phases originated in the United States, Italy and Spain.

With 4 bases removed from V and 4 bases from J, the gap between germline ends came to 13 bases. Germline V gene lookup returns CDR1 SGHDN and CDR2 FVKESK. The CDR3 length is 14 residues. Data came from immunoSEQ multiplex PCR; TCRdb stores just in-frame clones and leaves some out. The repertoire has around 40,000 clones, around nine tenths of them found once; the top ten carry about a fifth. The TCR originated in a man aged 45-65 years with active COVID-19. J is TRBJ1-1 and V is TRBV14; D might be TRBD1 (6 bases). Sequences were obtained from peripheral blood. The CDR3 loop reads CASSPRLGGTEAFF. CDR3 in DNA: TGTGCCAGCAGCCCACGTTTAGGGGGCACTGAAGCTTTCTTT.